This TCR beta chain was retrieved from a study of shared clonotypes between healthy human individuals. Study information: In total, the donors were a couple of women and a few men aged 18 to 49.

Concerning this clone itself: Its antigen is not identified.

Produced via immunoSEQ multiplex PCR; TCRdb's table is partial and in-frame only. Of a few million clones listed, roughly nine tenths were seen once; the top ten hold over 0.12%. Study results and caveats: It was anticipated that sequencing depth would influence how many clonotypes donors shared. Non-shared clonotypes showed lower generation probabilities than clonotypes common to all four donors. Naive subsets generally exceeded memory subsets in estimated richness.

The receptor was derived from a man aged 18 to 30 in good health. The material sequenced was naive CD4+ T cells sorted from blood. As for subset: CD45RA+ positively selected.

Here the CDR3 reads CASGMPGGSTDTQYF. CDR3 bases: TGTGCCAGCGGTATGCCGGGAGGGAGCACAGATACGCAGTATTTT. The J gene is TRBJ2-3, the V gene TRBV2; the match to TRBD2 covers 8 bases. With V trimmed by 8 bases and J by 0 bases, 7 bases remained unmatched. Germline-derived CDR1 and CDR2 are SNHLY and FYNNEI. The CDR3 extends over 15 amino acids.